The TCR beta chain described here comes from a study of T-cell memory formation after mild COVID-19 (dated by TCRdb to about 2021). At the level of the whole study: Most TCR sequence clusters were specific to one of the two donors. In a couple of donors, T-cell clones that expanded and contracted after mild COVID-19 were tracked by sequencing TCRalpha and TCRbeta repertoires over time. The cohort was made up of two young adult volunteers, one female and one male, who were previously healthy. Broader findings and caveats from the paper: Clones that contracted from day 15 to 85 showed balanced CD4/CD8 phenotypes, whereas a second wave of clones that expanded from day 15 to 37 leaned towards CD4+. SARS-CoV-2 specificity of the second-wave clones peaking on day 37 was not confirmed. Contracting CD4+ clones were found mainly in CM and EM memory subsets, while CD8+ clones were enriched in EMRA. The detection of some responding clones in pre-infection memory suggests that pre-existing cross-reactive memory T cells joined the SARS-CoV-2 response. The study covered only a couple of mild cases, and larger cohorts including severe cases with pre-infection samples were considered necessary.

With regard to this clonotype: The specificity of this receptor is unknown. Base qualities are missing; no much larger clone stands one base away.

Per the germline V gene, MNHEY is the CDR1 and SVGAGI is the CDR2. The V end gives up 5 bases and the J end 6 bases, leaving 3 bases in the junction not matched to a gene. Inclusive of the bounding cysteine and phenylalanine, the CDR3 is 12 residues long. Only the CDR3 region is kept as DNA, spanning 36 bases read in frame from base 1. The sequencing machine was an Illumina NovaSeq 6000. TCRalpha and TCRbeta cDNA libraries were constructed by 5'RACE with constant-segment primers, with sample barcodes and unique molecular identifiers being introduced. RNA was extracted from every sample with Trizol reagent. Library amplification was performed in two PCR steps, and a second sample barcode and Illumina TruSeq adapters were introduced in the second step. Sequencing of libraries was performed on an Illumina NovaSeq with 2 x 150 bp paired-end reads. From the authors' description of their analysis: Demultiplexing of reads and collapsing into UMI-guided consensus sequences were performed with migec v1.2.7. Using mixcr v2.1.11, UMI consensuses were aligned to TRA and TRB V and J templates and then assembled into clonotypes. A clonotype was counted as expanded or contracted only when both edgeR and NoisET called the clonotype significant, with the noise models trained on biological replicates. edgeR calls used a false discovery rate-adjusted p below 0.01 and a log2 fold-change threshold of 1. As an exploratory analysis of dynamics, max-normalized trajectories of the 1000 most abundant clonotypes were examined with PCA combined with hierarchical clustering. Each responding clone was given a CD4 or CD8 phenotype based on the CD4+ and CD8+ repertoires, which had been sequenced separately. TCRdb itself trimmed the public reads at Q25 with fastp, ran MiXCR and retained productive beta chains. Rows with one shared CDR3 protein collapse into an entry with the most common genes and DNA. The V and J calls follow TCRdb's processing rather than the paper's. Counted in this sample were tens of thousands of distinct CDR3 sequences; 9.5% to 15% of them appeared once. Approximately 41% of the sample is in the top ten clones.

Ficoll-Paque density gradient centrifugation was used to isolate PBMCs. The rearranged chain carries TRBV6-5 and TRBJ1-1; the central 7 bases match TRBD1. The sequencing input was PBMCs or a T cell subset sorted from them (not recorded which). This receptor was identified in a man younger than 35 who had mild COVID-19 (a few samples of this study predate the infection). The sample titles of this study are shuffled in the database, so cell type and time point are left out; the donor was told from shared clones. The CDR3 has the sequence CASSTGDAEAFF. At the DNA level, the sequence is TGTGCCAGCAGTACAGGGGACGCTGAAGCTTTCTTT.